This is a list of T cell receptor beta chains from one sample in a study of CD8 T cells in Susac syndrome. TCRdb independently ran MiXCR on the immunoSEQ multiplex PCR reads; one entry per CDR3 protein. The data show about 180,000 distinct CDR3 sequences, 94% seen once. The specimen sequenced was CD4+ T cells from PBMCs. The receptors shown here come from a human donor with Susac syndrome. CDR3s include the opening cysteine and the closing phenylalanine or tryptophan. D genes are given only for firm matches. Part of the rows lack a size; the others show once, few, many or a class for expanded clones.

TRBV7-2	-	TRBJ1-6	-	CASSSEGKPSSPLHF	TGTGCCAGCAGCTCGGAGGGTAAGCCATCTTCACCCCTCCACTTT
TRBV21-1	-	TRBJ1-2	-	CASPDRGCYGYTF	TGTGCCAGTCCGGACAGGGGTTGCTATGGCTACACCTTC
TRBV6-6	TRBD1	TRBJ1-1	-	CASSYDRGYTEAFF	TGTGCCAGCAGTTACGACAGGGGGTATACTGAAGCTTTCTTT
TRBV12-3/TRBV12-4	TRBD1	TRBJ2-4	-	CASSLRQGATAKNIQYF	TGTGCCAGCAGTTTAAGGCAGGGGGCCACCGCCAAAAACATTCAGTACTTC
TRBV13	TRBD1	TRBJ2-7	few	CASSLGDRGRGEQYF	TGTGCCAGCAGCTTAGGGGACAGGGGACGTGGCGAGCAGTACTTC
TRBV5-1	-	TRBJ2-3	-	CASSLGQVSADTQYF	TGCGCCAGCAGCTTGGGACAGGTCTCGGCAGATACGCAGTATTTT
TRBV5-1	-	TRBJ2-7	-	CASSKTAAIYEQYF	TGCGCCAGCAGCAAGACAGCCGCGATCTACGAGCAGTACTTC
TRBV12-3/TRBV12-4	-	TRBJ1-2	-	CASSRPGDYGYTF	TGTGCCAGCAGCCGCCCCGGAGACTATGGCTACACCTTC
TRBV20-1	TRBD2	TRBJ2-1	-	CSAREGLSFNEQFF	TGCAGTGCTAGAGAGGGACTAAGTTTTAATGAGCAGTTCTTC
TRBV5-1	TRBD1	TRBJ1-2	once	CASSLPDRITYGYTF	TGCGCCAGCAGCTTACCGGACAGGATCACCTATGGCTACACCTTC
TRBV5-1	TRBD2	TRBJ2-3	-	CASSSPAGGPIFSTDTQYF	TGCGCCAGCAGCTCCCCAGCGGGGGGCCCCATATTTAGCACAGATACGCAGTATTTT
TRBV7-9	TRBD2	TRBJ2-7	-	CASSPRLAGYEQYF	TGTGCCAGCAGCCCACGACTAGCGGGCTACGAGCAGTACTTC
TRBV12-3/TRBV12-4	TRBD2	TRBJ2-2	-	CASSRSSGGHTGELFF	TGTGCCAGCAGTCGCTCTAGCGGGGGCCACACCGGGGAGCTGTTTTTT
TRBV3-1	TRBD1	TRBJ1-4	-	CASSQITGGYNEKLFF	TGTGCCAGCAGCCAGATAACAGGGGGGTATAATGAAAAACTGTTTTTT
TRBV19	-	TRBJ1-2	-	CASGDEGYTF	TGTGCCAGTGGGGATGAGGGCTACACCTTC
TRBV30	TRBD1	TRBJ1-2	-	CAWNDREKGYTF	TGTGCCTGGAACGACAGGGAGAAAGGCTACACCTTC
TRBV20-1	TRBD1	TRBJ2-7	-	CSASRDSLEQYF	TGCAGTGCTTCCCGGGACAGTCTCGAGCAGTACTTC
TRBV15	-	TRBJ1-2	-	CATSRGNGRGDYGYTF	TGTGCCACCAGCAGAGGGAACGGGAGAGGGGACTATGGCTACACCTTC
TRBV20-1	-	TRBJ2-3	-	CSAFFLGADTQYF	TGCAGTGCTTTTTTTTTGGGGGCAGATACGCAGTATTTT
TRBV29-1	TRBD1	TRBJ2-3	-	CSVEEGTAPDTQYF	TGCAGCGTTGAAGAGGGGACAGCGCCAGATACGCAGTATTTT
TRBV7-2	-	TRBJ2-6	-	CASSPMANVLTF	TGTGCCAGCAGCCCTATGGCCAACGTCCTGACTTTC
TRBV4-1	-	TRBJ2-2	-	CASSHTTGELFF	TGCGCCAGCAGCCACACCACCGGGGAGCTGTTTTTT
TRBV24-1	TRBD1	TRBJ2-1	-	CATSDERDRGGNEQFF	TGTGCCACCAGTGATGAACGTGACAGGGGTGGGAATGAGCAGTTCTTC
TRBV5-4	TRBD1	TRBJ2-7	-	CASNLMQGDGYEQYF	TGTGCCAGCAACCTCATGCAGGGGGATGGATACGAGCAGTACTTC
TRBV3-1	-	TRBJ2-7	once	CASRSEPGHGSYEQYF	TGTGCCAGCAGATCCGAACCGGGACACGGTTCCTACGAGCAGTACTTC
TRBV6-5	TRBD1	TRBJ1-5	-	CASSYSTARGGNQPQHF	TGTGCCAGCAGTTACTCGACGGCCAGGGGGGGTAATCAGCCCCAGCATTTT
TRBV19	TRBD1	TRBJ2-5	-	CASSIRGQGEETQYF	TGTGCCAGTAGTATACGGGGACAGGGGGAAGAGACCCAGTACTTC
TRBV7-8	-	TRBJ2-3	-	CASSLVGGITDTQYF	TGTGCCAGCAGCTTAGTAGGGGGAATCACAGATACGCAGTATTTT
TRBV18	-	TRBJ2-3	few	CASSPGHTDTQYF	TGTGCCAGCTCACCGGGTCACACAGATACGCAGTATTTT
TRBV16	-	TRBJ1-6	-	CASSQSRKDLHF	TGTGCCAGCAGCCAATCACGGAAGGACCTCCACTTT
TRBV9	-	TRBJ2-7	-	CASSLGREGISEQYF	TGTGCCAGCAGCCTGGGTCGAGAGGGGATCTCCGAGCAGTACTTC
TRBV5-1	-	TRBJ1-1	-	CASSLDPGTPNTEAFF	TGCGCCAGCAGCTTGGACCCCGGGACACCGAACACTGAAGCTTTCTTT
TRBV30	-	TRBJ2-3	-	CASSFGGPGDTQYF	TGTGCCTCCTCGTTCGGGGGGCCAGGAGATACGCAGTATTTT
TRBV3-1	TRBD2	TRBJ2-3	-	CASSQDLAGADTQYF	TGTGCCAGCAGCCAAGACCTAGCGGGCGCAGATACGCAGTATTTT
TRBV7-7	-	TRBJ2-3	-	CASSLGVGEDTQYF	TGTGCCAGCAGCTTAGGGGTAGGGGAAGATACGCAGTATTTT
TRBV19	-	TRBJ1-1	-	CASSPDFGGTEAFF	TGTGCCAGTAGTCCGGACTTTGGGGGTACTGAAGCTTTCTTT
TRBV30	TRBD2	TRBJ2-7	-	CAWTRGGASEQYF	TGTGCCTGGACCCGGGGGGGGGCGAGCGAGCAGTACTTC
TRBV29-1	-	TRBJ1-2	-	CSVVKTDTYGYTF	TGCAGCGTTGTCAAGACAGATACCTATGGCTACACCTTC
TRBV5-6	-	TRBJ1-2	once	CASSLVGDYSGYTF	TGTGCCAGCAGCTTGGTTGGAGACTACAGCGGCTACACCTTC
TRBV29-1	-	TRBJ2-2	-	CSVSPDSTGELFF	TGCAGCGTTTCCCCGGATAGCACCGGGGAGCTGTTTTTT
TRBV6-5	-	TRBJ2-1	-	CASLSHYNEQFF	TGTGCCAGCCTGAGTCACTACAATGAGCAGTTCTTC
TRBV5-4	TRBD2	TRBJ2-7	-	CASSLDGTSSTYEQYF	TGTGCCAGCAGCTTGGACGGGACTAGCAGCACCTACGAGCAGTACTTC
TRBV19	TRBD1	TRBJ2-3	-	CASSQRLTGTDHTDTQYF	TGTGCCAGTAGTCAACGGCTTACCGGGACAGACCACACAGATACGCAGTATTTT
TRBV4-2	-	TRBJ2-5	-	CASSQVGGPEETQYF	TGTGCCAGCAGCCAAGTAGGGGGGCCAGAAGAGACCCAGTACTTC
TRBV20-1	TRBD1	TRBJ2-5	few	CSAGAHYRTGGRETQYF	TGCAGTGCTGGGGCGCATTATAGGACAGGGGGCCGGGAGACCCAGTACTTC
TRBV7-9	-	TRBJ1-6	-	CASSLEVRIGYRSPLHF	TGTGCCAGCAGCTTAGAGGTCAGGATTGGATATCGATCACCCCTCCACTTT
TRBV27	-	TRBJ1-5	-	CASSAQGSQPQHF	TGTGCCAGCAGCGCCCAGGGCAGTCAGCCCCAGCATTTT
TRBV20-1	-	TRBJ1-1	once	CSARVQGNKNTEAFF	TGCAGTGCTAGAGTTCAGGGAAATAAGAACACTGAAGCTTTCTTT
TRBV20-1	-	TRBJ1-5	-	CSASLAGGNQPQHF	TGCAGTGCTAGCCTAGCAGGGGGCAATCAGCCCCAGCATTTT
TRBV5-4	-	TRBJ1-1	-	CASRLGQNTEAFF	TGTGCCAGCAGACTGGGACAGAACACTGAAGCTTTCTTT
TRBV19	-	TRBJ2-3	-	CASSVSIDTQYF	TGTGCCAGTAGTGTTTCTATAGATACGCAGTATTTT